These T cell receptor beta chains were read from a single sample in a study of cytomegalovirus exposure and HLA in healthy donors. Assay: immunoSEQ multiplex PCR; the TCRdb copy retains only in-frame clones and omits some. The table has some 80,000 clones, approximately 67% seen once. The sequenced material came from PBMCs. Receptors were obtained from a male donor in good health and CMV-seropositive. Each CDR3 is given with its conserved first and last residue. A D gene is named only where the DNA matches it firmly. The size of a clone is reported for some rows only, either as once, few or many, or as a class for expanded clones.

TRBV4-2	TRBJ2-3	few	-	CASSQAELEADTQYF	TGTGCCAGCAGCCAAGCGGAGCTAGAAGCAGATACGCAGTATTTT
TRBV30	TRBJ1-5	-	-	CAWWGGAINQPQHF	TGTGCCTGGTGGGGGGGAGCCATCAATCAGCCCCAGCATTTT
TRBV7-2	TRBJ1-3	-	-	CASSPERTPGDTIYF	TGTGCCAGCAGCCCTGAGCGGACCCCAGGGGACACCATATATTTT
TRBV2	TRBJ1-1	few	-	CASSEALQLNTEAFF	TGTGCCAGCAGTGAAGCGCTGCAGTTGAACACTGAAGCTTTCTTT
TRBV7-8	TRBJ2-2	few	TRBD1	CAIPRTGSTGELFF	TGTGCCATCCCCCGGACAGGGAGCACCGGGGAGCTGTTTTTT
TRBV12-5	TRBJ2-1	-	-	CASGTALALSNNEQFF	TGTGCTAGTGGTACGGCGCTAGCGCTGTCCAACAATGAGCAGTTCTTC
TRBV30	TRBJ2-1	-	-	CAWSNPANTRNEQFF	TGTGCCTGGAGCAATCCAGCAAATACTAGGAATGAGCAGTTCTTC
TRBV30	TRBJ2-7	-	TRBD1	CAWRPGTGVYEQYF	TGTGCCTGGAGGCCCGGGACAGGGGTGTACGAGCAGTACTTC
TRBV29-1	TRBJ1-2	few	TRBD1	CSVGDRGHGYTF	TGCAGCGTTGGAGACAGGGGGCACGGCTACACCTTC
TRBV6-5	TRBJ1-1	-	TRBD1	CASSYSGQGNTEAFF	TGTGCCAGCAGTTACTCGGGACAGGGGAACACTGAAGCTTTCTTT
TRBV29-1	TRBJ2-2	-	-	CSVVGGALNTGELFF	TGCAGCGTTGTGGGGGGGGCCCTGAACACCGGGGAGCTGTTTTTT
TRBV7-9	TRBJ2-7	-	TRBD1	CASSLGTGHEQYF	TGTGCCAGCAGCTTAGGGACAGGGCACGAGCAGTACTTC
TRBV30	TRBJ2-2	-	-	CAWSGDRPSLLNTGELFF	TGTGCCTGGAGTGGTGACAGACCATCACTCCTTAACACCGGGGAGCTGTTTTTT